This T cell receptor (beta chain) came from a study of glioma-infiltrating T cells after dendritic cell vaccination. Repertoires were generated with immunoSEQ multiplex PCR, while TCRdb's copy carries only in-frame clones and drops some. The repertoire holds some 46,000 clones, 89% seen once, with less than 6.5% in the top ten. Looked up from germline, CDR1 is MNHEY and CDR2 is SMNVEV (reference sequence). The CDR3 sequence is 15 residues long. V lost 8 bases to trimming and J lost 5 bases, with 21 bases between them. The sample's time point: after dendritic cell vaccination, including at tumor progression/relapse.

The chain recombines TRBV27 with TRBJ1-1; no firm D call. The material was blood, obtained after dendritic cell vaccination. The sequence derives from a human donor with glioblastoma. This CDR3 reads CASSVISGRETEAFF. CDR3 DNA: TGTGCCAGCTCGGTGATTAGCGGGCGCGAAACTGAAGCTTTCTTT.